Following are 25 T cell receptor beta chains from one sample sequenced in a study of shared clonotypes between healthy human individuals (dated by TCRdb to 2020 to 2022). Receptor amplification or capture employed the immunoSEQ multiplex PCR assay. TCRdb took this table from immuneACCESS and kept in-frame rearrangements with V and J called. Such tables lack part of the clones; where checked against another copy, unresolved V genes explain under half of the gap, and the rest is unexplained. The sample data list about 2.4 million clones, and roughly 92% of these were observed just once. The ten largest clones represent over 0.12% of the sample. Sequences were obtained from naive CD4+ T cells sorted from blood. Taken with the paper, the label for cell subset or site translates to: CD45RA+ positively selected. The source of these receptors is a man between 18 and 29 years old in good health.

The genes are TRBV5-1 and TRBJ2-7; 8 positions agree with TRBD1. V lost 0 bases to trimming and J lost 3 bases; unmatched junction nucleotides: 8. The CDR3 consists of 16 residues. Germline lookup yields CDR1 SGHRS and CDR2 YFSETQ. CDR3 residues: CASSLGPGQEYYEQYF. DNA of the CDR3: TGCGCCAGCAGCTTGGGGCCGGGACAGGAATACTACGAGCAGTACTTC.

The CDR3 protein is CASSPSAGETQYF. CDR3 nucleotide sequence: TGTGCCAGCAGCCCATCGGCGGGGGAGACCCAGTACTTC. The chain carries TRBV28 and TRBJ2-5; maybe TRBD2 (6 bases). CDR1 and CDR2 from the germline V gene are MDHEN and SYDVKM. Trimming left V 6 bases short and J 5 bases short, with 13 bases between. CDR3 size: 13 residues. The variable domain in full, with the rest retrieved from reference TRBV28 and TRBJ2-5, is DVKVTQSSRYLVKRTGEKVFLECVQDMDHENMFWYRQDPGLGLRLIYFSYDVKMKEKGDIPEGYSVSREKKERFSLILESASTNQTSMYLCASSPSAGETQYFGPGTRLLVL.

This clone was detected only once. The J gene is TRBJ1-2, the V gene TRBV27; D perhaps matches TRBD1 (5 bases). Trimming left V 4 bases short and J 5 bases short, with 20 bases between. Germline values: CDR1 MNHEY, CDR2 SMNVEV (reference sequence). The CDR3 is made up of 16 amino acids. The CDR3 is CASSSLSRGDNYGYTF. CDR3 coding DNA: TGTGCCAGCAGTTCCCTCTCGAGAGGGGATAATTATGGCTACACCTTC.

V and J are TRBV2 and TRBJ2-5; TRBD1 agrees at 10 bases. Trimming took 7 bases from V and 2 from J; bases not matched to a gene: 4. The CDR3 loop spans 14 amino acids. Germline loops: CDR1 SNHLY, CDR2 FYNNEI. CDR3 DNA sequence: TGTGCCAGCACTCCGGGACAGGGGCAAGAGACCCAGTACTTC. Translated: CASTPGQGQETQYF.

For the CDR3, the DNA is TGCGCCAGCAGCCCCGGGGGACTAGCGGGGGCCCTTGATAGCTCCTACGAGCAGTACTTC. It is translated as CASSPGGLAGALDSSYEQYF. The chain carries TRBV4-1 and TRBJ2-7; 14 bases fit TRBD2. V lost 4 bases and J lost 0; bases outside the gene matches: 14. Germline CDR1 and CDR2: MGHRA and YSYEKL. CDR3 length: 20 residues.

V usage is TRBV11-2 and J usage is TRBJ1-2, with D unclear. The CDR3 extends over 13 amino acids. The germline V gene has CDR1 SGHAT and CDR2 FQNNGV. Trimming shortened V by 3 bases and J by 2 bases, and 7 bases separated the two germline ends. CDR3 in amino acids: CASSFYTNYGYTF. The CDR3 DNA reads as TGTGCCAGCAGCTTCTACACGAACTATGGCTACACCTTC.

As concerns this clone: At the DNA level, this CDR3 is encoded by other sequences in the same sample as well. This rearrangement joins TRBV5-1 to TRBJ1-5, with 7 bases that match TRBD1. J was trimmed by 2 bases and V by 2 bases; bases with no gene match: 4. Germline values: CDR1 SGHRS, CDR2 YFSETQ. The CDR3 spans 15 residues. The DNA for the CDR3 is TGCGCCAGCAGCTTAACAGGGGATGGCAATCAGCCCCAGCATTTT. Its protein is CASSLTGDGNQPQHF.

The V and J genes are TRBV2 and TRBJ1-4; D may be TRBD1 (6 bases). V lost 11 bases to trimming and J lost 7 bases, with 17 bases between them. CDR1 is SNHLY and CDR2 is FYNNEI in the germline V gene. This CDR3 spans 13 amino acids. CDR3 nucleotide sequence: TGTGCCGGGGGGCAGGAGTCATTTGAAAAACTGTTTTTT. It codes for CAGGQESFEKLFF.

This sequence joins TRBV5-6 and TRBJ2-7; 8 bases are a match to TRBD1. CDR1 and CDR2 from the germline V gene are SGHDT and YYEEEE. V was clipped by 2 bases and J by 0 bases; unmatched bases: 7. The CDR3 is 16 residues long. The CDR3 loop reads CASSLLTGGGSYEQYF. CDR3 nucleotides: TGTGCCAGCAGCTTACTTACAGGGGGAGGCTCCTACGAGCAGTACTTC. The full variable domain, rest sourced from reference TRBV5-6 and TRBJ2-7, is DAGVTQSPTHLIKTRGQQVTLRCSPKSGHDTVSWYQQALGQGPQFIFQYYEEEERQRGNFPDRFSGHQFPNYSSELNVNALLLGDSALYLCASSLLTGGGSYEQYFGPGTRLTVT.

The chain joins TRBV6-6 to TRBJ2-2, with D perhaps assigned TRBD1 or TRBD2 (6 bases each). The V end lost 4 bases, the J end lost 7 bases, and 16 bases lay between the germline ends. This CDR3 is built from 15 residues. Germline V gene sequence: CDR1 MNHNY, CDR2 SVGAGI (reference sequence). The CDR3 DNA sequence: TGTGCCAGCAGTTCGAGGGGGAGGTTCATCGGGGAGCTGTTTTTT. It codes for CASSSRGRFIGELFF.

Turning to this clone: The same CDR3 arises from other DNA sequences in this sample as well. CDR3 sequence (DNA): TGTGCCAGCAGCCGCGGACAGGGGTCCTACAATGAGCAGTTCTTC. It yields the protein CASSRGQGSYNEQFF. The chain joins TRBV6-5 to TRBJ2-1; 9 nucleotides match TRBD1. The ends lost 6 bases at V and 1 base at J; junction bases unmatched: 4. CDR1 MNHEY and CDR2 SVGAGI come from the germline V gene. CDR3 size: 15 residues.

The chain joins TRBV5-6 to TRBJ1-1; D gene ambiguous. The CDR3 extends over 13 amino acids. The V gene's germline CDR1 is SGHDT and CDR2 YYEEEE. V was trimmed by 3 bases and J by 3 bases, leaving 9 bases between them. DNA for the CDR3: TGTGCCAGCAGCTCGGCAGTGGACACTGAAGCTTTCTTT. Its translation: CASSSAVDTEAFF.

The CDR3 DNA reads as TGTGCCAGCAGTTCTGGACAGGGGAAGGGTAAAGGGGAAAAACTGTTTTTT. Translated: CASSSGQGKGKGEKLFF. The genes are TRBV28 and TRBJ1-4, with 9 bases that match TRBD1. CDR1 MDHEN and CDR2 SYDVKM come from the germline V gene. Losses at the gene ends were 4 bases for V and 8 bases for J; bases not matched to a gene: 14. The CDR3 has 17 residues.

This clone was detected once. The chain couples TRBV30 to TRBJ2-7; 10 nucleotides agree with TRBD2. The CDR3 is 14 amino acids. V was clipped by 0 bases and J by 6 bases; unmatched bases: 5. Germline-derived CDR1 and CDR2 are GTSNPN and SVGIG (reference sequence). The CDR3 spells CAWSVSLAGVEQYF. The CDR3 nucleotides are TGTGCCTGGAGTGTATCCCTAGCGGGAGTCGAGCAGTACTTC.

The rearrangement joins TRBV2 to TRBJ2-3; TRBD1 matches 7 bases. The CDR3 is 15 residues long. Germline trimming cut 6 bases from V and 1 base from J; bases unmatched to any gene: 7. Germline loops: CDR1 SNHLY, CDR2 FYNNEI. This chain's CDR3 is CASRPTGLGTDTQYF. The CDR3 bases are TGTGCCAGCAGGCCGACAGGGCTCGGCACAGATACGCAGTATTTT.

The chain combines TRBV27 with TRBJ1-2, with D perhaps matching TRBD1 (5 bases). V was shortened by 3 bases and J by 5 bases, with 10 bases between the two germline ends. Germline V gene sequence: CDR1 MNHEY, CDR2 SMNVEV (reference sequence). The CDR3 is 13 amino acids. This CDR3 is CASSLGTGYGYTF. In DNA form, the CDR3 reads TGTGCCAGCAGTTTGGGAACAGGATATGGCTACACCTTC.

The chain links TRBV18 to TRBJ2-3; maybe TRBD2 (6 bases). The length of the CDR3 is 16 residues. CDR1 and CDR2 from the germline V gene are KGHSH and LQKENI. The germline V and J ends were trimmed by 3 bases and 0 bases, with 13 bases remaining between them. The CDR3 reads CASSPSRGTSTDTQYF. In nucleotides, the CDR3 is TGTGCCAGCTCACCGTCACGGGGGACTAGCACAGATACGCAGTATTTT. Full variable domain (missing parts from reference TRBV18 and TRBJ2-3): NAGVMQNPRHLVRRRGQEARLRCSPMKGHSHVYWYRQLPEEGLKFMVYLQKENIIDESGMPKERFSAEFPKEGPSILRIQQVVRGDSAAYFCASSPSRGTSTDTQYFGPGTRLTVL.

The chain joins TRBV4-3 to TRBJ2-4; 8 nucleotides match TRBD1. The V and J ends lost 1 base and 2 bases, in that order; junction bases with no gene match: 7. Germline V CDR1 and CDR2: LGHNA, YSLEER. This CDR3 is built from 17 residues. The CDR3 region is CASSQGGQGETKNIQYF. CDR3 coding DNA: TGCGCCAGCAGCCAAGGAGGACAGGGAGAGACCAAAAACATTCAGTACTTC.

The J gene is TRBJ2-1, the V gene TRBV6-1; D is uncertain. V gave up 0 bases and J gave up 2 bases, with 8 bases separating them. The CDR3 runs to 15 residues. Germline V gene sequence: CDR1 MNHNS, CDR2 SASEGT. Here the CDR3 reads CASSEATTTYNEQFF. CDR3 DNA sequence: TGTGCCAGCAGTGAAGCCACTACCACCTACAATGAGCAGTTCTTC.

The CDR3 nucleotides read TGTGCCGGATCTGGACAGGGGACCTACGAGCAGTACTTC. Residues: CAGSGQGTYEQYF. The chain combines TRBV28 with TRBJ2-7; TRBD1 agrees at 9 bases. From germline, CDR1 is MDHEN and CDR2 SYDVKM. Trimming cost V 11 bases and J 2 bases; bases outside gene matches: 7. The CDR3 consists of 13 residues.

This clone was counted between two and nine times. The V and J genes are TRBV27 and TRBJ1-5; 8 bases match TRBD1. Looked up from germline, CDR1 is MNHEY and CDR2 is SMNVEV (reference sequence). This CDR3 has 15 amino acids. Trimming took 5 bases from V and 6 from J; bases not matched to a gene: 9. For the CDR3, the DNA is TGTGCCAGCAGTCAGGACAGGGCGGGGAGTCAGCCCCAGCATTTT. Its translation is CASSQDRAGSQPQHF.

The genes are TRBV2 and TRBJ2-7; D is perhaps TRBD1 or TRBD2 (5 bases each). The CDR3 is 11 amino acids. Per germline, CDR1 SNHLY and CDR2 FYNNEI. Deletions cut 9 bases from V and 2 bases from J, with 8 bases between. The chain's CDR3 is CARRGAYEQYF. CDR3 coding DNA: TGTGCCAGGAGGGGCGCCTACGAGCAGTACTTC.

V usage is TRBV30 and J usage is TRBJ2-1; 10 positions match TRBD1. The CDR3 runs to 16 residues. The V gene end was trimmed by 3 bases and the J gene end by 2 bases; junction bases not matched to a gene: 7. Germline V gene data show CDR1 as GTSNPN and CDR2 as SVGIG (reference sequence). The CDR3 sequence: CAWSATGTGAYNEQFF. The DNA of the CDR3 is TGTGCCTGGAGCGCGACCGGGACAGGGGCCTACAATGAGCAGTTCTTC.

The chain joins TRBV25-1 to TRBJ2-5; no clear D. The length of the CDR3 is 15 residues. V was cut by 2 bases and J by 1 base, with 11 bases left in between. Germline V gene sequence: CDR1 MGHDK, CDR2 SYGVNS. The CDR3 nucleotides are TGTGCCAGCAGTGAAGGTTTTGGGTTCCAAGAGACCCAGTACTTC. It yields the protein CASSEGFGFQETQYF.

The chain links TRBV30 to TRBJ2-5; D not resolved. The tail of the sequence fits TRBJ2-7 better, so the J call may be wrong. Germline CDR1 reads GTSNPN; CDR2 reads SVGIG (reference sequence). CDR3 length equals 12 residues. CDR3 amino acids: CAWTPSGHEQYF. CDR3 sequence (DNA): TGTGCCTGGACCCCATCTGGGCACGAGCAGTACTTC.